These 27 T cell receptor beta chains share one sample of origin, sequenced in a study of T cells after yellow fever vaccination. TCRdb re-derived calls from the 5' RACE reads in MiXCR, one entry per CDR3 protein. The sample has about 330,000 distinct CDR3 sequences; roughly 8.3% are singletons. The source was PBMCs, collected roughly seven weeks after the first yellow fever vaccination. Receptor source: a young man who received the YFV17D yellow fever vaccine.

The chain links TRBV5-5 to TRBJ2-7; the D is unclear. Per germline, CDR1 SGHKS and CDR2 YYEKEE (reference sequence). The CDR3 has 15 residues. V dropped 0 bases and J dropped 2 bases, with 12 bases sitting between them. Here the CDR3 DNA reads TGTGCCAGCAGCTTGGCCGTGGCCGAACCCTACGAGCAGTACTTC. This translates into CASSLAVAEPYEQYF.

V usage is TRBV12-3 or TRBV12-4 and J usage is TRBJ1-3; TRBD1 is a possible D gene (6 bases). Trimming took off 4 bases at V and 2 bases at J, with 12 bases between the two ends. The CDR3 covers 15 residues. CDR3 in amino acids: CASSSGVLTGNTIYF. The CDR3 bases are TGTGCCAGCAGTTCAGGGGTGCTCACTGGAAACACCATATATTTT.

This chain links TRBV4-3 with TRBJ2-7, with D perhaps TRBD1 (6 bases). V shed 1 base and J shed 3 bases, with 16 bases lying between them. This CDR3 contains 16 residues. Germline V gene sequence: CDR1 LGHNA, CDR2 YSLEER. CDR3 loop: CASSQGLQGLGYEQYF. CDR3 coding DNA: TGCGCCAGCAGCCAAGGACTCCAGGGGTTGGGCTACGAGCAGTACTTC.

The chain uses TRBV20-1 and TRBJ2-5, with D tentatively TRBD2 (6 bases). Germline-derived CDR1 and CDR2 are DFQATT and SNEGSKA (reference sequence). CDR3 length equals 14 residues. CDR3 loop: CSLRRGRAGETQYF. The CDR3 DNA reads TGCAGCCTTAGGAGGGGACGAGCAGGAGAGACCCAGTACTTC.

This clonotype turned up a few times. CDR3 residues: CATLRSSYNEQFF. The CDR3 region has the DNA TGTGCCACGCTACGCAGTTCCTACAATGAGCAGTTCTTC. The V call is TRBV12-3 or TRBV12-4, the J call TRBJ2-1; D gene unclear. The CDR3 has 13 residues. V lost 10 bases, J lost 1 base, and 11 bases lay in between.

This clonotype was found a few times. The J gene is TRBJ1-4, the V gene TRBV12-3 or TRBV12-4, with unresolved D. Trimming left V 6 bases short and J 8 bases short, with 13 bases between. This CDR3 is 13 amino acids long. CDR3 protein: CASRVETQEKLFF. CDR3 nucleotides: TGTGCCAGCAGGGTAGAGACTCAGGAAAAACTGTTTTTT.

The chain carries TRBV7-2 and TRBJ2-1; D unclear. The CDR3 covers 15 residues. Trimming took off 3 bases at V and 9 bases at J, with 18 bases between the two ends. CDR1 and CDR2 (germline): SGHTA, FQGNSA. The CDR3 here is CASSFGLTAVGEQFF. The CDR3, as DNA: TGTGCCAGCAGCTTTGGGTTGACGGCGGTGGGTGAGCAGTTCTTC.

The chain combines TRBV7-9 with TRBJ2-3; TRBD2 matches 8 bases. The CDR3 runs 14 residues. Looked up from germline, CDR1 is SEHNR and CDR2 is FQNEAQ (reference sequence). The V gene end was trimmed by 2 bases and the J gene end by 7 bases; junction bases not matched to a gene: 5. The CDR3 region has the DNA TGTGCCAGCAGCTTATCCGGGGGGGCCCATACGCAGTATTTT. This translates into CASSLSGGAHTQYF.

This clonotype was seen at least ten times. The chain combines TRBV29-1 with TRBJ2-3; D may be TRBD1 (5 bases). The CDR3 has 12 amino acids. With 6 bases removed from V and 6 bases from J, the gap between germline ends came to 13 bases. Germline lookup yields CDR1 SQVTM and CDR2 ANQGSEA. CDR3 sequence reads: CSVWGLEDTQYF. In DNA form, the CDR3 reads TGCAGCGTCTGGGGCCTGGAGGATACGCAGTATTTT.

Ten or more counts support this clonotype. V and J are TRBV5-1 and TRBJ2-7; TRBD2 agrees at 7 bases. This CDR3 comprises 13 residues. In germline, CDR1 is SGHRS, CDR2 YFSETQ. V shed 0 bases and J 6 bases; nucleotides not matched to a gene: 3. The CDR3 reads CASSLGLAVEQYF. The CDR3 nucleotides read TGCGCCAGCAGCTTGGGACTAGCCGTCGAGCAGTACTTC. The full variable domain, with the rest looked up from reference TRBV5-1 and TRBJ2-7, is KAGVTQTPRYLIKTRGQQVTLSCSPISGHRSVSWYQQTPGQGLQFLFEYFSETQRNKGNFPGRFSGRQFSNSRSEMNVSTLELGDSALYLCASSLGLAVEQYFGPGTRLTVT.

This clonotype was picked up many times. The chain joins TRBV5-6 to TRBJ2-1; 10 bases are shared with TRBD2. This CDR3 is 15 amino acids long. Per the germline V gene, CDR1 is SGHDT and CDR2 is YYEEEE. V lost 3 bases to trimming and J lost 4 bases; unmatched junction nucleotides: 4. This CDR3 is CASSSLAGEYNEQFF. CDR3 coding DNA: TGTGCCAGCAGCTCCCTAGCGGGGGAATACAATGAGCAGTTCTTC.

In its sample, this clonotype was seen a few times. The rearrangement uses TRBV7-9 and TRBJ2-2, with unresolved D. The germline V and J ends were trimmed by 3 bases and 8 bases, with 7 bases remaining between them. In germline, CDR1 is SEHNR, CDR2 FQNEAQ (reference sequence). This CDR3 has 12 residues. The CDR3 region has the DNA TGTGCCAGCAGCTTTAGCCCAGGGGAGCTGTTTTTT. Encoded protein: CASSFSPGELFF.

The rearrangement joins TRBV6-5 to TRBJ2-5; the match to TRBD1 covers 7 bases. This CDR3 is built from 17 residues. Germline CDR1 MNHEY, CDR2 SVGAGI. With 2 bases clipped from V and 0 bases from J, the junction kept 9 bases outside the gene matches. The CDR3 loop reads CASSYRLRDSNQETQYF. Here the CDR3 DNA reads TGTGCCAGCAGTTACCGGCTTCGGGACAGCAACCAAGAGACCCAGTACTTC.

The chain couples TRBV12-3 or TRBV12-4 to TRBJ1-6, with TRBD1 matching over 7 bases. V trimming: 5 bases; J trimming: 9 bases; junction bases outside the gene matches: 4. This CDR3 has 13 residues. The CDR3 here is CASSQGGSSPLHF. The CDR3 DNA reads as TGTGCCAGCAGTCAGGGGGGGAGTTCACCCCTCCACTTT.

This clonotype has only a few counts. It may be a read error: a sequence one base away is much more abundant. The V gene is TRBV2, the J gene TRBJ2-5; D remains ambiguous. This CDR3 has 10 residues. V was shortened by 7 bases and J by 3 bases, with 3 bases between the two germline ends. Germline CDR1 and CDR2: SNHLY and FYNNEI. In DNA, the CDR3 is TGTGCCAGCAAGGAAGAGACCCAGTACTTC. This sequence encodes CASKEETQYF.

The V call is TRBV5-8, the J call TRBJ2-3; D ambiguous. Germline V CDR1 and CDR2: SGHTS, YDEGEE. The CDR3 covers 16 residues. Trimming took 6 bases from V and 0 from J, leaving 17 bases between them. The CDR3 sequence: CASTPPEQTSTDTQYF. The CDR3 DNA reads TGTGCCAGCACCCCTCCGGAACAGACTAGCACAGATACGCAGTATTTT.

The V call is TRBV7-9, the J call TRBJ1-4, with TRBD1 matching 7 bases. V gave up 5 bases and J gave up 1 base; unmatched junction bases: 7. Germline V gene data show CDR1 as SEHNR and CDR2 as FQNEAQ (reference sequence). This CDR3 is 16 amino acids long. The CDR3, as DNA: TGTGCCAGCAGCGTCAGGGGGGGCGGAACTAATGAAAAACTGTTTTTT. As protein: CASSVRGGGTNEKLFF.

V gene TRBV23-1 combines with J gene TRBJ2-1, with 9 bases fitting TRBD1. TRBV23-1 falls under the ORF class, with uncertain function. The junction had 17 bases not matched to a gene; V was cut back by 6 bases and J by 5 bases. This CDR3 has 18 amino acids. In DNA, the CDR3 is TGCGCCAGCAGACCCGGACAGGGGAACCTCCTTGGCCACAATGAGCAGTTCTTC. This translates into CASRPGQGNLLGHNEQFF.

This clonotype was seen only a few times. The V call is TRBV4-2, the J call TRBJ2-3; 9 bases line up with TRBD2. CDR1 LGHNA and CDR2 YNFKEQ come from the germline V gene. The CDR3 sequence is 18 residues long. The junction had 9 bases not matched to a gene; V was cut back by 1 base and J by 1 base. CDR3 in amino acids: CASSQVRARTSGTDTQYF. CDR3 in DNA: TGTGCCAGCAGCCAAGTACGTGCCCGGACTAGCGGCACAGATACGCAGTATTTT.

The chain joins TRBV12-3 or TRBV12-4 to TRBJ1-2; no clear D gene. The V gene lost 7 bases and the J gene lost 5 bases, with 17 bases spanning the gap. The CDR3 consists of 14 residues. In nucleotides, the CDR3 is TGTGCCAGCAAATCATTTGGGTTTAATTATGGCTACACCTTC. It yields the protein CASKSFGFNYGYTF.

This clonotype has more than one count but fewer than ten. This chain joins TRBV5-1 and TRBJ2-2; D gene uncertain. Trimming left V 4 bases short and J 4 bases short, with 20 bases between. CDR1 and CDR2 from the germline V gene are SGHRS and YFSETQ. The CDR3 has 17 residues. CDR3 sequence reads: CASSPTSDGARTGELFF. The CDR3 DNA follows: TGCGCCAGCAGCCCCACATCGGACGGCGCTCGCACCGGGGAGCTGTTTTTT.

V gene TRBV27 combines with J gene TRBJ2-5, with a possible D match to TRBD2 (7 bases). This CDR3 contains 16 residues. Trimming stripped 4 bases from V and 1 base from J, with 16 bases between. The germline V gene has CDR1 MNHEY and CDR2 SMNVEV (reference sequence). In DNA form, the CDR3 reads TGTGCCAGCAGTTATGGTCGGGGGGCGCCCCAAGAGACCCAGTACTTC. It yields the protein CASSYGRGAPQETQYF.

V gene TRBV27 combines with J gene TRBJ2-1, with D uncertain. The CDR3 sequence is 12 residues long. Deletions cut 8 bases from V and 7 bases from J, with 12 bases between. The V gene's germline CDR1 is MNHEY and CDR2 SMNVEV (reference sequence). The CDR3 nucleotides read TGTGCCAGCCACACGCTCGGGAATGAGCAGTTCTTC. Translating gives CASHTLGNEQFF.

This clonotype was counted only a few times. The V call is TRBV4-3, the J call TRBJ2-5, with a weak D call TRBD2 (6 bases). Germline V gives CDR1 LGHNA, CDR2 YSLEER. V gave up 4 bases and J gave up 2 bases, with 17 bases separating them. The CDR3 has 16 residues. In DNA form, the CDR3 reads TGCGCCAGCAGCCTTTCACGCGGGGCCTGGCAAGAGACCCAGTACTTC. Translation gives CASSLSRGAWQETQYF.

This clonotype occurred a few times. The CDR3 DNA sequence: TGCAGCGTTGGCCGTAATGAAAAACTGTTTTTT. Its translation is CSVGRNEKLFF. The chain recombines TRBV29-1 with TRBJ1-4; D not resolved. CDR1 SQVTM and CDR2 ANQGSEA come from the germline V gene. With 4 bases removed from V and 4 bases from J, the gap between germline ends came to 4 bases. The CDR3 covers 11 residues.

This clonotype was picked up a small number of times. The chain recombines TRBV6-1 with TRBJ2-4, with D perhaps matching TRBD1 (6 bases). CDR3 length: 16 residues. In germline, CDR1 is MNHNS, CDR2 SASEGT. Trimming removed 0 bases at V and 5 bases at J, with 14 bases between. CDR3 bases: TGTGCCAGCAGTGAAGCGCCAGGGGCGTTGGAAAACATTCAGTACTTC. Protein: CASSEAPGALENIQYF.

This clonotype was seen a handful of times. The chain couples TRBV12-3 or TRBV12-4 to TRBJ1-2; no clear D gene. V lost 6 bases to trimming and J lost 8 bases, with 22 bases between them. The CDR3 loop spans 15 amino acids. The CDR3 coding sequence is TGTGCCAGCAGCCAGGACGGAGAGCCACGCTCCGGCTACACCTTC. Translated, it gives CASSQDGEPRSGYTF.